This T cell receptor (beta chain) was sequenced for a study of response to subunit inactivated influenza vaccine. TCRdb independently ran MiXCR on the RT-PCR reads; one entry per CDR3 protein. The sample consists of about 480,000 distinct CDR3 sequences, around 25% of them appearing once. General study findings and limits: Authors suggested each seasonal flu vaccination may recruit only limited numbers of new T cells.

The CDR3 spans 13 residues. Germline V CDR1 and CDR2: SGHKS, YYEKEE (reference sequence). Trimming took 3 bases from V and 3 from J, leaving 9 bases between them. A few counts support this clonotype. Its specificity is not known. This specimen consisted of CD4+ T cells sorted from PBMCs, obtained around 5 days after vaccination. The origin of this receptor is a middle-aged man who received an inactivated influenza vaccine. The chain is built from TRBV5-5 and TRBJ1-1; D unclear. CDR3: CASSSDRDTEAFF. In nucleotides, the CDR3 is TGTGCCAGCAGCTCCGACCGGGACACTGAAGCTTTCTTT. Full variable domain (rest looked up from reference TRBV5-5 and TRBJ1-1): DAGVTQSPTHLIKTRGQQVTLRCSPISGHKSVSWYQQVLGQGPQFIFQYYEKEERGRGNFPDRFSARQFPNYSSELNVNALLLGDSALYLCASSSDRDTEAFFGQGTRLTVV.